These 10 T cell receptor beta chains were sequenced from one sample in a study of cytomegalovirus exposure and HLA in healthy donors (TCRdb year 2017). The library relied on the immunoSEQ multiplex PCR assay. For the multiplex PCR, a mixture combining 60 forward primers for TCR Vbeta segments and 13 reverse primers for TCR Jbeta segments was used. Entries here come from immuneACCESS through TCRdb and include only in-frame sequences with V and J called. Some clones fail to appear in such tables; in the studies checked, an unresolved V gene covers under half of the shortfall, and the cause of the remainder is unknown. The table for this sample lists 73,000 or so clones; 70% to 90% of them were counted only once. The ten largest account for about 7% of the sample. Source material: PBMCs. These receptors were obtained from a human donor in good health.

This clone was recorded a few times. The genes are TRBV19 and TRBJ1-4; 7 nucleotides line up with TRBD1. The CDR3 consists of 15 residues. Unmatched junction bases numbered 10, after V lost 5 bases and J lost 7 bases. From germline, CDR1 is LNHDA and CDR2 SQIVND (reference sequence). In DNA, the CDR3 is TGTGCCAGTAGTCCTATACAGGGGCTTGGTGAAAAACTGTTTTTT. Protein product: CASSPIQGLGEKLFF. The full variable domain, rest sourced from reference TRBV19 and TRBJ1-4, is DGGITQSPKYLFRKEGQNVTLSCEQNLNHDAMYWYRQDPGQGLRLIYYSQIVNDFQKGDIAEGYSVSREKKESFPLTVTSAQKNPTAFYLCASSPIQGLGEKLFFGSGTQLSVL.

There are a few counts of this clone. One end of the junction is discordant with germline, which a read error may explain. The chain couples TRBV19 to TRBJ1-2; no reliable D call. The CDR3 is made up of 14 amino acids. Germline V lookup: CDR1 LNHDA, CDR2 SQIVND (reference sequence). In nucleotides, the CDR3 is TGTGCCAGTAGTTTGAACACGGATAACTATGGCTACCCCTTC. This encodes CASSLNTDNYGYPF. Supplemented by reference TRBV19 and TRBJ1-2, the full variable domain reads DGGITQSPKYLFRKEGQNVTLSCEQNLNHDAMYWYRQDPGQGLRLIYYSQIVNDFQKGDIAEGYSVSREKKESFPLTVTSAQKNPTAFYLCASSLNTDNYGYPFGSGTRLTVV.

This clone was counted only a few times. The rearrangement joins TRBV29-1 to TRBJ1-1; possibly TRBD1 for D (5 bases). This CDR3 region has 13 residues. CDR1 SQVTM and CDR2 ANQGSEA come from the germline V gene. Trimming stripped 6 bases from V and 1 base from J, with 12 bases between. CDR3 residues: CSVPGRGNTEAFF. In DNA form, the CDR3 reads TGCAGCGTCCCAGGGAGGGGGAACACTGAAGCTTTCTTT.

V gene TRBV6-1 combines with J gene TRBJ2-2, with 7 bases aligning to TRBD2. V lost 3 bases and J lost 5; bases outside the gene matches: 6. CDR3 length equals 15 residues. CDR1 MNHNS and CDR2 SASEGT come from the germline V gene. DNA for the CDR3: TGTGCCAGCAGTGAGGTTTGGCGGGGGACCGGGGAGCTGTTTTTT. Protein: CASSEVWRGTGELFF.

This chain uses TRBV27 with TRBJ2-2; D remains unclear. The germline gives CDR1 MNHEY, CDR2 SMNVEV (reference sequence). With 3 bases removed from V and 6 bases from J, the gap between germline ends came to 17 bases. The CDR3 covers 16 residues. The CDR3 DNA reads as TGTGCCAGCAGTTTGATGGCCACCTTCCCGTCCGGGGAGCTGTTTTTT. Translated: CASSLMATFPSGELFF.

Remarks on this clone: A junction end diverges from the germline sequence, so it may reflect a read error. The chain joins TRBV4-1 to TRBJ2-3, with D perhaps TRBD2 (7 bases). The germline CDR1 and CDR2 sequences are MGHRA and YSYEKL. The CDR3 loop spans 18 amino acids. The CDR3 nucleotides are TGCGCCAGCGGCCAAGATGAGGTGGGGGGGCTTGGCACAGATACGCAGTATTTT. Residues: CASGQDEVGGLGTDTQYF.

The chain is built from TRBV20-1 and TRBJ1-1; the D is unclear. This CDR3 contains 10 residues. Germline loops: CDR1 DFQATT, CDR2 SNEGSKA (reference sequence). The V end was cut by 7 bases, the J end by 4 bases, with 7 bases between. CDR3 coding DNA: TGCAGTGTGGGGAGCACTGAAGCTTTCTTT. Its protein product is CSVGSTEAFF.

This chain links TRBV25-1 with TRBJ1-2; 8 bases align to TRBD1. Germline values: CDR1 MGHDK, CDR2 SYGVNS. The CDR3 loop spans 15 amino acids. After removal of 7 bases from V and 11 bases from J, the junction contained 18 bases not matched to a gene. In nucleotides, the CDR3 is TGTGCCAGCACCCCAAACCAGGGGGCGGCCGAGCGGTACACCTTC. Translation gives CASTPNQGAAERYTF.

In this sample, this clone turned up a few times. The V and J genes are TRBV10-3 and TRBJ2-7; D unresolved. Germline CDR1 is ENHRY and CDR2 is SYGVKD. The CDR3 loop spans 13 amino acids. Trimming cost V 7 bases and J 0 bases, with 10 bases left between them. The CDR3 DNA reads TGTGCCATCAAGTCCGAGAGCTCCTACGAGCAGTACTTC. Encoded protein: CAIKSESSYEQYF.

The chain links TRBV10-3 to TRBJ1-2; a weak D match, TRBD1 (6 bases). Germline V gives CDR1 ENHRY, CDR2 SYGVKD. V was pared by 2 bases and J by 8 bases, with 9 bases between. This CDR3 comprises 12 residues. The CDR3 here is CAISEPRGGYTF. The CDR3 DNA reads TGTGCCATCAGTGAGCCGAGGGGGGGCTACACCTTC.